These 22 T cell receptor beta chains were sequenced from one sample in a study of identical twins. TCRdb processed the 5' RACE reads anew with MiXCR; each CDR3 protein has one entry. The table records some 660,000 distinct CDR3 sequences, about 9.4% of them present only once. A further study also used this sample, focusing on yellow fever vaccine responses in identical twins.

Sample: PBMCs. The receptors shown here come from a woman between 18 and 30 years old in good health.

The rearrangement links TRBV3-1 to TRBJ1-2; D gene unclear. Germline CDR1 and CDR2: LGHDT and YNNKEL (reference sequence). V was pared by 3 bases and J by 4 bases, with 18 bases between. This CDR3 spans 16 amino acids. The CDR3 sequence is CASSHPTESYGYGYTF. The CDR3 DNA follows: TGTGCCAGCAGCCATCCCACAGAATCATACGGCTATGGCTACACCTTC. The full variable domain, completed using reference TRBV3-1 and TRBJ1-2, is DTAVSQTPKYLVTQMGNDKSIKCEQNLGHDTMYWYKQDSKKFLKIMFSYNNKELIINETVPNRFSPKSPDKAHLNLHINSLELGDSAVYFCASSHPTESYGYGYTFGSGTRLTVV.

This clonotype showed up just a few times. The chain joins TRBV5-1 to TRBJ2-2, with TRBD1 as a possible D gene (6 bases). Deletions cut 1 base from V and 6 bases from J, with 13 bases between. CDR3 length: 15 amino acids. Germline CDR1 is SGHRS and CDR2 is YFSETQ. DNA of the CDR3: TGCGCCAGCAGCTTGTACCGGGACACCCCCGGGGAGCTGTTTTTT. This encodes CASSLYRDTPGELFF.

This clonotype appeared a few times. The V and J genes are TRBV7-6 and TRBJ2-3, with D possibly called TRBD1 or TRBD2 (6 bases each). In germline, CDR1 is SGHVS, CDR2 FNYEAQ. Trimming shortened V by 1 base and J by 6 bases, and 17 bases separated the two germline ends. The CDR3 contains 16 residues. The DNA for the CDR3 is TGTGCCAGCAGCTTAGGTACAGGGACCGGAGGGGATACGCAGTATTTT. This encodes CASSLGTGTGGDTQYF.

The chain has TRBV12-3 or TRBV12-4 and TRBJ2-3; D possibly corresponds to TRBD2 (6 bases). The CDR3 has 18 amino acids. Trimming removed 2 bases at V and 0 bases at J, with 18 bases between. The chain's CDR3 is CASSLLAAPVSSTDTQYF. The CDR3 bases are TGTGCCAGCAGTTTATTAGCGGCCCCGGTTTCTAGCACAGATACGCAGTATTTT.

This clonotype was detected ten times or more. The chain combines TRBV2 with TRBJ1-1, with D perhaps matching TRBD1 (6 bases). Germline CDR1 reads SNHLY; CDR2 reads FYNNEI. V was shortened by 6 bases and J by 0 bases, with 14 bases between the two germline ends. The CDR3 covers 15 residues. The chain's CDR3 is CASRKRDIMNTEAFF. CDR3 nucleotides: TGTGCCAGCAGGAAAAGGGACATCATGAACACTGAAGCTTTCTTT. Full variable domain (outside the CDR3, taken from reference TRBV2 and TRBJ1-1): EPEVTQTPSHQVTQMGQEVILRCVPISNHLYFYWYRQILGQKVEFLVSFYNNEISEKSEIFDDQFSVERPDGSNFTLKIRSTKLEDSAMYFCASRKRDIMNTEAFFGQGTRLTVV.

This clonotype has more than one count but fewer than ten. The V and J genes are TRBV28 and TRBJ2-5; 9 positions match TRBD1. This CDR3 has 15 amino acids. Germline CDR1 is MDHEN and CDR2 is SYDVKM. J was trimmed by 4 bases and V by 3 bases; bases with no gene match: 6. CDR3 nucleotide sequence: TGTGCCAGCAGTTTTTGGTCGACAGGGGGAGAGACCCAGTACTTC. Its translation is CASSFWSTGGETQYF.

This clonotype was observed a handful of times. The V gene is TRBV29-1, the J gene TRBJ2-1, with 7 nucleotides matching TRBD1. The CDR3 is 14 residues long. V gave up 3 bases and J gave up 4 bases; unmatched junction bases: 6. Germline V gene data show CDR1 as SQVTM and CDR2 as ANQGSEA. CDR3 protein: CSVEAQGPYNEQFF. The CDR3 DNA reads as TGCAGCGTTGAGGCACAGGGGCCTTACAATGAGCAGTTCTTC.

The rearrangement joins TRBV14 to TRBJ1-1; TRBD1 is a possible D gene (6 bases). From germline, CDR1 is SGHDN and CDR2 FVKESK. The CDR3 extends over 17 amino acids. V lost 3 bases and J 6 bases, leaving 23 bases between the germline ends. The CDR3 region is CASSHPDGRGSRAEAFF. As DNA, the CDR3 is TGTGCCAGCAGCCACCCTGATGGCAGGGGTTCTAGGGCTGAAGCTTTCTTT.

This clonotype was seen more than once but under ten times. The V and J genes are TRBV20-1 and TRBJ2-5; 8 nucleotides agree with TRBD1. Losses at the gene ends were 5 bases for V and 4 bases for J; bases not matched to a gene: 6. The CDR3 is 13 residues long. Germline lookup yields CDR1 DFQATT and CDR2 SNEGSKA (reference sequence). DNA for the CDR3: TGCAGTGCTGAACAGGGGGTGGGAGAGACCCAGTACTTC. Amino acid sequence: CSAEQGVGETQYF.

The CDR3: CSVEFINRGTRNTGELFF. The CDR3 nucleotides read TGCAGCGTTGAATTTATAAATAGGGGGACTAGAAACACCGGGGAGCTGTTTTTT. This sequence joins TRBV29-1 and TRBJ2-2, with 8 nucleotides matching TRBD2. The CDR3 has 18 amino acids. Germline V gene data show CDR1 as SQVTM and CDR2 as ANQGSEA. J gave up 2 bases and V 2 bases, and 13 bases lay outside the gene matches.

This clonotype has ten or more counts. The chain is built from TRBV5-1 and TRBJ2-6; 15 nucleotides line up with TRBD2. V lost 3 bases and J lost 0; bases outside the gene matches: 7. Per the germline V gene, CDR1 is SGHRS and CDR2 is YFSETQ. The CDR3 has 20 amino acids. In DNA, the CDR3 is TGCGCCAGCAGCTCGGGACTAGCGGGGGGACTAGGCTCTGGGGCCAACGTCCTGACTTTC. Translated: CASSSGLAGGLGSGANVLTF. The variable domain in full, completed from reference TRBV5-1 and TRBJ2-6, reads KAGVTQTPRYLIKTRGQQVTLSCSPISGHRSVSWYQQTPGQGLQFLFEYFSETQRNKGNFPGRFSGRQFSNSRSEMNVSTLELGDSALYLCASSSGLAGGLGSGANVLTFGAGSRLTVL.

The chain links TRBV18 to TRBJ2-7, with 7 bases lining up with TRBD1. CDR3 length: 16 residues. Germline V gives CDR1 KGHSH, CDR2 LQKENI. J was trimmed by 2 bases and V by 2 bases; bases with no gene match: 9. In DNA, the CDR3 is TGTGCCAGCTCACCAGAAGACAGGGTGCCCCCCTACGAGCAGTACTTC. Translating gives CASSPEDRVPPYEQYF.

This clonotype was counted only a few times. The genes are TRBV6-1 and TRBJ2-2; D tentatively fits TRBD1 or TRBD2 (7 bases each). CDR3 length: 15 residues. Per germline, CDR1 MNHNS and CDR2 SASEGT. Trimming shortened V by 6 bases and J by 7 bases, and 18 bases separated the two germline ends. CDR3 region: CASRTGLPGGGELFF. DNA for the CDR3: TGTGCCAGCAGAACGGGACTACCAGGGGGCGGGGAGCTGTTTTTT.

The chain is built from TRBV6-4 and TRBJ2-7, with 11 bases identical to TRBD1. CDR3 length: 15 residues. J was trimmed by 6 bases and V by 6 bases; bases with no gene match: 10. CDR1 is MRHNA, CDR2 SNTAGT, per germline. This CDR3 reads CASSSDRGRRTEQYF. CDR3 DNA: TGTGCCAGCAGCTCGGACAGGGGGCGTCGGACCGAGCAGTACTTC.

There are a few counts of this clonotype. This CDR3 reads CSARKIDRAPDTQYF. DNA for the CDR3: TGCAGTGCTAGAAAAATCGACAGGGCCCCAGATACGCAGTATTTT. The chain joins TRBV20-1 to TRBJ2-3, with 7 bases that match TRBD1. CDR3 length equals 15 residues. CDR1 and CDR2 (germline): DFQATT, SNEGSKA (reference sequence). Trimming removed 2 bases from V and 4 bases from J; junction bases left unmatched: 9.

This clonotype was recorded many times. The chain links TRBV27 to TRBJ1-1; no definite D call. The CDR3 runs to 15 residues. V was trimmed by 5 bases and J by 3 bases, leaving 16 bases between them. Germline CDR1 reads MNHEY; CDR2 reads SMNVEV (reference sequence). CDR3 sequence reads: CASSPSSNGDTEAFF. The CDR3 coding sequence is TGTGCCAGCAGTCCGAGTTCCAATGGGGACACTGAAGCTTTCTTT.

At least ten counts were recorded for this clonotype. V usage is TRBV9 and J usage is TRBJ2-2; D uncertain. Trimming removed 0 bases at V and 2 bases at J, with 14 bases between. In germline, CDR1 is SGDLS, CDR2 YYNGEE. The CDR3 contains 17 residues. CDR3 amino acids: CASSVASWGPNTGELFF. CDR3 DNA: TGTGCCAGCAGCGTAGCTAGTTGGGGTCCCAACACCGGGGAGCTGTTTTTT.

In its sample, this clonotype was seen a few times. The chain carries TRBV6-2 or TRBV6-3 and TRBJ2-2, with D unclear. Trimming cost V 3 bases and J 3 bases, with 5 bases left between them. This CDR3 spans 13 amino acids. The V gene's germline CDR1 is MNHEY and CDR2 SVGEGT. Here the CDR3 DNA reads TGTGCCAGCAGTTATACGCACACCGGGGAGCTGTTTTTT. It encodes CASSYTHTGELFF.

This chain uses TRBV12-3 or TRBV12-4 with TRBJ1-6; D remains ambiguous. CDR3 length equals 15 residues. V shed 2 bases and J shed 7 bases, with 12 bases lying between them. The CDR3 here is CASSLSLGENSPLHF. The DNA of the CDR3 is TGTGCCAGCAGTTTAAGCCTCGGGGAAAATTCACCCCTCCACTTT.

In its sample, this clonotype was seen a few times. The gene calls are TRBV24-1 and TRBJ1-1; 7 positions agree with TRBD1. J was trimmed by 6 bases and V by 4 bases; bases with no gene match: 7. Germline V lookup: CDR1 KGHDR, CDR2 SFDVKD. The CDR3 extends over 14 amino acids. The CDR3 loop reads CATSDHRGSAEAFF. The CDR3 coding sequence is TGTGCCACCAGTGACCACAGGGGTAGCGCTGAAGCTTTCTTT.

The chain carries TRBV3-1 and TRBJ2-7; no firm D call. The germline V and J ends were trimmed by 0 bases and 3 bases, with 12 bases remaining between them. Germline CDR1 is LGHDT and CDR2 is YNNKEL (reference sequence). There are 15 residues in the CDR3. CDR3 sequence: CASSQDLTGSYEQYF. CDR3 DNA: TGTGCCAGCAGCCAAGATTTAACGGGCAGCTACGAGCAGTACTTC.

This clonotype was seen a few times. DNA of the CDR3: TGCAGCGTTCCGGACAGGGATGTGGATGGCTACACCTTC. This encodes CSVPDRDVDGYTF. The genes are TRBV29-1 and TRBJ1-2; 8 positions match TRBD1. Germline CDR1 and CDR2: SQVTM and ANQGSEA. CDR3 length: 13 residues. The V segment lost 5 bases and the J segment 6 bases; nucleotides outside the gene matches: 8.